Listed below are T cell receptor beta chains from one sample, sequenced in a study of shared clonotypes between healthy human individuals. TCRdb's table, derived via immunoSEQ multiplex PCR, lists solely in-frame clones and lacks some. Here the sample spans about 2.3 million clones, under 95% being singletons. Sequencing used naive CD4+ T cells from PBMCs. All receptors derive from a man aged 18 to 35 in good health. Some clones in this sample may be carry-over from other donors' samples. Each CDR3 is given with its conserved first and last residue. The D gene is left open where the match is weak. Where a row states a size, it is once, few, many or the class of an expanded clone; other rows omit it.

V: TRBV7-3
J: TRBJ1-1
D: -
size: -
DNA: TGTGCCAGCAGCTTAATTCGGCAGGCGGGCACTGAAGCTTTCTTT
CDR3: CASSLIRQAGTEAFF

V: TRBV18
J: TRBJ1-1
D: -
size: -
DNA: TGTGCCAGCTCACCGTTTTCGTCGGAGAACACTGAAGCTTTCTTT
CDR3: CASSPFSSENTEAFF

V: TRBV7-9
J: TRBJ2-7
D: TRBD2
size: -
DNA: TGTGCCAGCAGCTTAGGCTTAGCGGGTCCCCCCATGGGGCAGTACTTC
CDR3: CASSLGLAGPPMGQYF

V: TRBV9
J: TRBJ2-2
D: TRBD2
size: few
DNA: TGTGCCAGCAGCGTAGCGGGACTAGATAACACCGGGGAGCTGTTTTTT
CDR3: CASSVAGLDNTGELFF

V: TRBV18
J: TRBJ1-1
D: -
size: few
DNA: TGTGCCAGCTCACCACCGGGGACGGATGAAGCTTTCTTT
CDR3: CASSPPGTDEAFF

V: TRBV28
J: TRBJ2-3
D: TRBD1
size: -
DNA: TGTGCCAGCAGTGAACCCGGGACAGGGGCCCTCAGGACGCAGTATTTT
CDR3: CASSEPGTGALRTQYF

V: TRBV6-1
J: TRBJ2-5
D: -
size: -
DNA: TGTGCCAGCAGTGAAGTCGACGGAGGGCTGGAGACCCAGTACTTC
CDR3: CASSEVDGGLETQYF

V: TRBV15
J: TRBJ2-3
D: -
size: -
DNA: TGTGCCACCAGCCCGCCTGGCACCAGCTGGGTCACAGATACGCAGTATTTT
CDR3: CATSPPGTSWVTDTQYF

V: TRBV21-1
J: TRBJ2-7
D: -
size: -
DNA: TGTGCCAGCAGTTGGGGACGGACGGGCGACTTC
CDR3: CASSWGRTGDF

V: TRBV27
J: TRBJ2-1
D: -
size: -
DNA: TGTGCCAGCAGTTTAACAGACTACAATGAGCAGTTCTTC
CDR3: CASSLTDYNEQFF

V: TRBV9
J: TRBJ2-1
D: -
size: -
DNA: TGTGCCAGCAGCGTCGGACAAGGCTCCTACAATGAGCAGTTCTTC
CDR3: CASSVGQGSYNEQFF

V: TRBV20-1
J: TRBJ2-3
D: -
size: -
DNA: TGCAGTGCTAGGGACACAGATACGCAGTATTTT
CDR3: CSARDTDTQYF

V: TRBV5-1
J: TRBJ2-5
D: TRBD1
size: -
DNA: TGCGCCAGCAGCTTGGTGCAGGGGGATACGGAGACCCAGTACTTC
CDR3: CASSLVQGDTETQYF

V: TRBV19
J: TRBJ2-1
D: TRBD2
size: -
DNA: TGTGCCAGTAAGGGGCTAGCGGGCCCCGTCTCCTACAATGAGCAGTTCTTC
CDR3: CASKGLAGPVSYNEQFF

V: TRBV18
J: TRBJ2-3
D: TRBD2
size: -
DNA: TGTGCCAGCTCACCCCCGACACTAGCGCCTAGCACAGATACGCAGTATTTT
CDR3: CASSPPTLAPSTDTQYF

V: TRBV7-3
J: TRBJ2-7
D: TRBD1
size: -
DNA: TGTGCCAGCAGCTTAAGAGAGACAGGGGGGAACGAGCAGTACTTC
CDR3: CASSLRETGGNEQYF

V: TRBV19
J: TRBJ2-3
D: -
size: -
DNA: TGTGCCAGTAGTACCCGAGATACGCAGTATTTT
CDR3: CASSTRDTQYF

V: TRBV4-2
J: TRBJ2-3
D: TRBD2
size: -
DNA: TGTGCCAGCAGCCAGGGACTAGCGGTTTCTAGCACAGATACGCAGTATTTT
CDR3: CASSQGLAVSSTDTQYF

V: TRBV10-2
J: TRBJ1-2
D: -
size: -
DNA: TGCGCCAGCAGTGAGCTCGGGTATGGCTACACCTTC
CDR3: CASSELGYGYTF

V: TRBV18
J: TRBJ2-1
D: TRBD2
size: -
DNA: TGTGCCAGCTCACTAACAATGACTAGCAACAATGAGCAGTTCTTC
CDR3: CASSLTMTSNNEQFF

V: TRBV6-5
J: TRBJ2-7
D: TRBD2
size: -
DNA: TGTGCCAGCAGTTACTCGCTAGCGGGAAGCTCCTACGAGCAGTACTTC
CDR3: CASSYSLAGSSYEQYF

V: TRBV19
J: TRBJ2-2
D: -
size: -
DNA: TGTGCCAGTAGTACCCCCGGGGGTGGGGAGCTGTTTTTT
CDR3: CASSTPGGGELFF

V: TRBV9
J: TRBJ2-1
D: TRBD2
size: once
DNA: TGTGCCAGCAGCGTAGGTGAGCGGGGTTACAATGAGCAGTTCTTC
CDR3: CASSVGERGYNEQFF

V: TRBV7-8
J: TRBJ1-4
D: -
size: -
DNA: TGTGCCAGCACCCGAGGGGTCGGTGAAAAACTGTTTTTT
CDR3: CASTRGVGEKLFF

V: TRBV9
J: TRBJ2-1
D: -
size: -
DNA: TGTGCCAGCAGCGTAGAAGGGACCTATGCGCTTGAGCAGTTCTTC
CDR3: CASSVEGTYALEQFF

V: TRBV5-1
J: TRBJ2-5
D: TRBD2
size: -
DNA: TGCGCCAGCAGCACGGGGGGGCAGCAAGAGACCCAGTACTTC
CDR3: CASSTGGQQETQYF

V: TRBV5-1
J: TRBJ1-2
D: TRBD1
size: -
DNA: TGCGCCAGCAGCCCGTGGACAGGGAACTATGGCTACACCTTC
CDR3: CASSPWTGNYGYTF

V: TRBV5-1
J: TRBJ2-5
D: -
size: -
DNA: TGCGCCAGCAGCCGTTCGGGTCAGAGGGAGACCCAGTACTTC
CDR3: CASSRSGQRETQYF

V: TRBV9
J: TRBJ2-2
D: -
size: -
DNA: TGTGCCAGCAGGGGTGGGTCGAACACCGGGGAGCTGTTTTTT
CDR3: CASRGGSNTGELFF

V: TRBV5-1
J: TRBJ1-6
D: -
size: -
DNA: TGCGCCAGCCGGAGGGCCGACAGTGAACTGGGGTCACCCCTCCACTTT
CDR3: CASRRADSELGSPLHF

V: TRBV27
J: TRBJ1-5
D: TRBD1
size: -
DNA: TGTGCCAGCAGCCTGACAGGGTGGCCCCAGCATTTT
CDR3: CASSLTGWPQHF

V: TRBV27
J: TRBJ2-2
D: -
size: -
DNA: TGTGCCAGCTCCCCAAGGGGGGGGACCACCGGGGAGCTGTTTTTT
CDR3: CASSPRGGTTGELFF

V: TRBV7-8
J: TRBJ2-7
D: -
size: -
DNA: TGTGCCAGCAGCCCCCCGACGACCCGCGAGCAGTACTTC
CDR3: CASSPPTTREQYF

V: TRBV5-1
J: TRBJ1-5
D: -
size: -
DNA: TGCGCCAGCAGCTTGGGGGGGGATCAGCCCCAGCATTTT
CDR3: CASSLGGDQPQHF

V: TRBV28
J: TRBJ1-2
D: -
size: -
DNA: TGTGCCAGCACCCTCCAGTCGGGAGTTAACTATGGCTACACCTTC
CDR3: CASTLQSGVNYGYTF

V: TRBV11-2
J: TRBJ2-1
D: TRBD2
size: -
DNA: TGTGCCAGCAGCAAAATAGCGGGACCATACAATGAGCAGTTCTTC
CDR3: CASSKIAGPYNEQFF

V: TRBV28
J: TRBJ1-1
D: -
size: -
DNA: TGTGCCAGCACCGCCGTCAGAAGAGGGGAGAACACTGAAGCTTTCTTT
CDR3: CASTAVRRGENTEAFF

V: TRBV6-1
J: TRBJ2-7
D: TRBD2
size: once
DNA: TGTGCCAGCAGGGGGCCGGGGGGTCACGAGCAGTACTTC
CDR3: CASRGPGGHEQYF

V: TRBV2
J: TRBJ2-3
D: -
size: -
DNA: TGTGCCAGCAGTGAGAGCCGCACAGATACGCAGTATTTT
CDR3: CASSESRTDTQYF

V: TRBV5-1
J: TRBJ2-1
D: TRBD2
size: -
DNA: TGCGCCAGCAGTTTCCTAGCGGGAGTCAATGAGCAGTTCTTC
CDR3: CASSFLAGVNEQFF

V: TRBV4-1
J: TRBJ2-1
D: TRBD2
size: -
DNA: TGCGCCAGCAGGAAGGGGACAAGGACTAGCGGGACCTACAATGAGCAGTTCTTC
CDR3: CASRKGTRTSGTYNEQFF

V: TRBV18
J: TRBJ1-1
D: -
size: -
DNA: TGTGCCAGCTCACCGTTGGGGACTGAAGCTTTCTTT
CDR3: CASSPLGTEAFF

V: TRBV7-9
J: TRBJ2-5
D: -
size: once
DNA: TGTGCCAGCAGCTTAGACAGAACTCCGACCCCACAAGAGACCCAGTACTTC
CDR3: CASSLDRTPTPQETQYF

V: TRBV7-7
J: TRBJ1-1
D: TRBD1
size: -
DNA: TGTGCCAGCAGCGGGGGGAAACAGGGGGAAATCGAAGCTTTCTTT
CDR3: CASSGGKQGEIEAFF

V: TRBV15
J: TRBJ1-2
D: -
size: -
DNA: TGTGCCACCAGCAGGGAGATCGTCGAGGTAGGCTACACCTTC
CDR3: CATSREIVEVGYTF

V: TRBV27
J: TRBJ1-1
D: -
size: -
DNA: TGTGCCAGCAGTTTATCACCCGGGGGCACTGAAGCTTTCTTT
CDR3: CASSLSPGGTEAFF

V: TRBV27
J: TRBJ2-3
D: TRBD2
size: -
DNA: TGTGCCAGCAGTTTACTAACTCGAGCGGGAGGTCGTGGAGATACGCAGTATTTT
CDR3: CASSLLTRAGGRGDTQYF

V: TRBV30
J: TRBJ2-5
D: -
size: -
DNA: TGTGCCTGGAGTCCCACAGAAGAGACCCAGTACTTC
CDR3: CAWSPTEETQYF

V: TRBV7-9
J: TRBJ1-5
D: TRBD1
size: -
DNA: TGTGCCAGCAGCTTAGAGAGGACCGGGACAGGGTCAGGACAGCCCCAGCATTTT
CDR3: CASSLERTGTGSGQPQHF

V: TRBV5-6
J: TRBJ2-1
D: -
size: -
DNA: TGTGCCAGCAGCTTGGCCCGGCAGGGGCACAATGAGCAGTTCTTC
CDR3: CASSLARQGHNEQFF

V: TRBV25-1
J: TRBJ1-2
D: -
size: once
DNA: TGTGCCAGCAGTGATCTAGGCAAAAACTATGGCTACACCTTC
CDR3: CASSDLGKNYGYTF

V: TRBV4-1
J: TRBJ2-7
D: TRBD1
size: -
DNA: TGCGCCAGCAGCCCCGCCCCCAGGGGGCCTTCCTACGAGCAGTACTTC
CDR3: CASSPAPRGPSYEQYF

V: TRBV19
J: TRBJ2-3
D: -
size: -
DNA: TGTGCCAGTAGTTTTTACTCCACAGATACGCAGTATTTT
CDR3: CASSFYSTDTQYF

V: TRBV7-3
J: TRBJ2-3
D: TRBD2
size: -
DNA: TGTGCCAGCAGCCCCTGGACTAGCGGTACAGATACGCAGTATTTT
CDR3: CASSPWTSGTDTQYF

V: TRBV9
J: TRBJ2-7
D: -
size: -
DNA: TGTGCCAGCAGCAGACAGAGCTACTACGAGCAGTACTTC
CDR3: CASSRQSYYEQYF

V: TRBV18
J: TRBJ1-2
D: TRBD1
size: -
DNA: TGTGCCAGCTCCCCCACCGGGACAGGCGGCTACACCTTC
CDR3: CASSPTGTGGYTF

V: TRBV18
J: TRBJ1-1
D: -
size: -
DNA: TGTGCCAGCTCACCCCCCAGGGGCGCTGAAGCTTTCTTT
CDR3: CASSPPRGAEAFF

V: TRBV19
J: TRBJ1-3
D: -
size: -
DNA: TGTGCCAGTAGTACAGTTCCTGGAAACACCATATATTTT
CDR3: CASSTVPGNTIYF

V: TRBV10-3
J: TRBJ1-1
D: -
size: -
DNA: TGTGCCATCAGGCAGACAGAAGAGCCCAACACTGAAGCTTTCTTT
CDR3: CAIRQTEEPNTEAFF